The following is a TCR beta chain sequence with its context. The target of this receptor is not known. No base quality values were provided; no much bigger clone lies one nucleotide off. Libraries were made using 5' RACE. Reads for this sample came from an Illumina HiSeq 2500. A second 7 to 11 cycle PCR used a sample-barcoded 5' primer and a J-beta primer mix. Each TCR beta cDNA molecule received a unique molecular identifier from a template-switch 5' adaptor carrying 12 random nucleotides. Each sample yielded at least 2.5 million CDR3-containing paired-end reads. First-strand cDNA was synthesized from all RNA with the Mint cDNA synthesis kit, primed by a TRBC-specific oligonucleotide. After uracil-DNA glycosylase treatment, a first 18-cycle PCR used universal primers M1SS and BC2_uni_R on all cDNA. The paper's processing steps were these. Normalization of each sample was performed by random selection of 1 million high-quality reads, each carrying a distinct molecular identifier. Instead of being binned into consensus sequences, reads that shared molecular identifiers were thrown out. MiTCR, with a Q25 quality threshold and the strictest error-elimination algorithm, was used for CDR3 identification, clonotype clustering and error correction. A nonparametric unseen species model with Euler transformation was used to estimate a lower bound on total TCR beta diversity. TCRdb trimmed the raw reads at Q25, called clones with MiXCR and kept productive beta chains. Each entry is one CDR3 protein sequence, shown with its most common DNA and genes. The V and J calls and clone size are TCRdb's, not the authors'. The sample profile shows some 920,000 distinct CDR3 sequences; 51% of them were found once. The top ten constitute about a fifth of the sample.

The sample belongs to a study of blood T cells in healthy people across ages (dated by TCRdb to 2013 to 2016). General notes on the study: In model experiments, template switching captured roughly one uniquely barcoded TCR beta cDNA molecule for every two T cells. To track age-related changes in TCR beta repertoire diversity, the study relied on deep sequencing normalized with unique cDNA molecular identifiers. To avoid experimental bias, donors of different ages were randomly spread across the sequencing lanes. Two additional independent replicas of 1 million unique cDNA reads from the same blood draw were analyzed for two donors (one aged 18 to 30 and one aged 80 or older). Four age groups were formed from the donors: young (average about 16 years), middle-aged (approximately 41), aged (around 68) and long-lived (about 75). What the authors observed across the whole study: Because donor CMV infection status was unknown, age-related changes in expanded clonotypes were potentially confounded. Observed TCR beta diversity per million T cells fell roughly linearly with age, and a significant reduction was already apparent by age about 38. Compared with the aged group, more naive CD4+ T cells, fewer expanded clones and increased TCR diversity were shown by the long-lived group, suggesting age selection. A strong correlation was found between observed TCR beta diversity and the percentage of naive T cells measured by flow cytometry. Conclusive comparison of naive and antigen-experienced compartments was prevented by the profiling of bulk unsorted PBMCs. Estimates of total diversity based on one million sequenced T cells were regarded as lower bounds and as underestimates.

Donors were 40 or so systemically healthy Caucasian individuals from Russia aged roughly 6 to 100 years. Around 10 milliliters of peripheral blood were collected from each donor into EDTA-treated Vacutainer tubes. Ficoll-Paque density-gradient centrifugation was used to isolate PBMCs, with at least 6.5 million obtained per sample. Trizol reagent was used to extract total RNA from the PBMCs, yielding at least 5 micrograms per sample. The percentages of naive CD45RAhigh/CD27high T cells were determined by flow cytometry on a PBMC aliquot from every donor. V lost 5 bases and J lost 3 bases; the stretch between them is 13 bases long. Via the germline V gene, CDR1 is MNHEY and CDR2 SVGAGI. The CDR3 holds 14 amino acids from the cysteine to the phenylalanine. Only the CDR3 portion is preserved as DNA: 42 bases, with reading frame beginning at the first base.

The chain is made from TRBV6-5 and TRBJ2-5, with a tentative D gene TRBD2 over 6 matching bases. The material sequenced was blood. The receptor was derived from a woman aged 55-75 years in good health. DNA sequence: TGTGCCAGCAGTCGGTTCGGGGGAGAAGAGACCCAGTACTTC. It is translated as CASSRFGGEETQYF.